Reported below is one TCR beta chain. The data were taken from a study of T cells in Graves' hyperthyroidism and ophthalmopathy. Study summary: Before any treatment, at initial diagnosis, peripheral blood was collected.

TCR beta CDR3 region amplification was performed from RNA transcripts. HTBI primers were used for first-round RT-PCR of the TCR CDR3. TCRdb reprocessed the multiplex PCR reads via MiXCR and lists one record per CDR3 protein. The data show hundreds of thousands of distinct CDR3 sequences, roughly 40% seen once. Calling Graves' hyperthyroidism stable meant ophthalmopathy did not progress within 18 months. J gave up 6 bases and V 7 bases, and 14 bases lay outside the gene matches. CDR1 and CDR2 (germline): SGDLS, YYNGEE. CDR3 length: 15 amino acids. The V and J genes are TRBV9 and TRBJ2-7; 9 bases map to TRBD2. This TCR derives from a man aged 18 to 30 with Graves' hyperthyroidism. Sequences were obtained from blood. The CDR3 DNA reads as TGTGCCAGCCCTAGCGGGGAGGGCCTCGGGGGCGAGCAGTACTTC. It translates to CASPSGEGLGGEQYF.